The T cell receptor beta chain described here comes from a study of cytomegalovirus exposure and HLA in healthy donors (dated by TCRdb to 2016 to 2017). Concerning the study at large: According to an earlier analysis of a few hundred of the donors, 150 million to 200 million T cells yielded 117 million unique TCR beta sequences and approximately 300 Gb of sequence data. To predict cytomegalovirus infection status, the study brought together high-throughput TCR immunosequencing, statistical association of individual TCRs with disease status, and machine learning. A later analysis re-analyzed previously published TCR beta repertoires from about 600 donors and added high-resolution HLA genotyping to study TCR occurrence patterns. Both class I and class II loci were covered by HLA typing, at four-digit resolution. Rather than using new phenotypic data, the later analysis identified candidate immune exposures from TCR beta sequences and from how often those sequences occurred across donors. All discovery cohort repertoires had been generated using a single sequencing platform. Using immunosequencing, the study profiled T cell repertoires from fewer than 850 subjects and related those repertoires to cytomegalovirus serostatus. A later genetic analysis used genome-wide SNP genotypes for about 65% of the roughly 700 donors, treating that subset as a discovery cohort. The study aimed to test whether cataloging public T cell receptors could reveal signatures of past pathogen exposure. Typing coverage varied by locus: 629-630 donors for A, B, C, DRB1 and DQB1; approximately 500 for DQA1; more than 600 for DPA1; approximately 470 for DPB1. Along with the approximately 620-subject first cohort, a separate validation cohort of over 90 different subjects was used. About 300 gigabases of sequencing data and approximately 80 million unique TCR sequences were included in an early release covering around 600 HLA-typed donors. Roughly five DR-DQ haplotypes were handled as single units for association and clustering, since linkage in the cohort was strong. Alongside the repertoire data, information on donor age, sex, ethnicity and CMV serostatus was compiled. Among some 400 genotyped donors of the cohort, an average of approximately 240,000 unique TCR beta nucleotide sequences was sequenced per donor, of which 15% to 20% were non-productive. In an earlier analysis of 550 to 700 of the donors, high-throughput TCR beta sequencing was used to judge whether each TCR beta V gene segment behaved as functional or pseudogenic. Among the roughly 430 genotyped donors, under 90% belonged to the genetic ancestry cluster associated with self-reported Caucasian donors. Overall results and qualifications from the work: It was suggested by the authors that the approach could potentially be generalized to other disease states and immunological phenotypes. Cytomegalovirus status was reported to be diagnosed by the classifier with high specificity and sensitivity in both the original and validation cohorts. In vitro tests confirmed that a few of the cytomegalovirus-associated TCR beta chains recognize cytomegalovirus antigens. According to a later analysis, most CMV-associated TCR beta chains appeared to be HLA-restricted, and the HLA associations seemed to be driven largely by CMV exposure. According to a later analysis, parvovirus B19, influenza, CMV and Epstein-Barr virus appeared linked to several top co-occurrence clusters. For the cohort, immune exposure information was limited to CMV serostatus. Strong co-occurrence of HLA alleles, especially DR and DQ, made assigning TCR associations to individual alleles difficult. A total of 164 TCR beta chains were listed by the study as associated with cytomegalovirus. The cohort was sequenced for TCR beta chains only, and without alpha or paired-chain data the features that could be detected were limited. Because counts were too low, fewer than 20 rarely observed V segments, including chromosome 9 orphons, were excluded from the earlier analysis of roughly 580 of the donors. Compared with equally common non-associated chains, HLA-associated TCR beta chains in a later analysis were more clonally expanded and had lower generation probabilities. Because HLA typing was unavailable for some donors at each locus, only the typed subset was used in association tests. A further reported finding was that TCR beta sequences accurately predicted the HLA-A and HLA-B alleles for most subjects in the first cohort. In a later analysis, TCR association rates were found to vary across HLA loci, with the most associated TCRs seen for DRB1 alleles and the fewest for HLA-C alleles. Correlated functional status among segregating V segments might reflect linkage disequilibrium, but an unknown experimental factor could not be ruled out. In a later genetic analysis, fewer N-insertions in productive TCRs were reported among donors in an Asian-associated ancestry cluster than the 666-donor mean. While some public TCRs were present in many individuals, most TCR sequences turned up only very rarely across donors. At a false discovery rate of 0.05, a later analysis linked fewer than 20,000 TCR beta sequences to specific HLA alleles. The presence/absence analyses assumed that sequencing depth was roughly uniform across donors, and that assumption may not be true. In an earlier analysis of around 600 of the donors, most TCR beta V segments were observed in productive rearrangements about 90% or about 30% of the time, broadly matching IMGT annotations. A cluster of highly shared sequence variants was judged likely to be a technical artifact of the sequencing pipeline. In a later genetic analysis, a missense DCLRE1C variant was associated with V-gene and J-gene trimming of TCR beta chains, and the association was replicated in an independent cohort.

With respect to this clone: Its antigen is not yet known. Base qualities are not at hand, and no much larger clone is one base apart.

The cohort was made up of 666 healthy bone marrow donors. Cohort members were all nominally healthy when sampled, although unrecorded immune exposures were likely present. The donor was CMV seronegative and belonged to the group of over 300 seronegative cohort members. A peripheral blood sample was collected from each donor, and TCR beta sequencing was performed on peripheral blood mononuclear cells. Genomic DNA extraction from the blood cell samples was performed with the Qiagen DNeasy Blood Extraction Kit. The library was obtained by the immunoSEQ multiplex PCR assay. For the multiplex PCR, a mixture combining 60 forward primers for TCR Vbeta segments and 13 reverse primers for TCR Jbeta segments was used. The CDR3 region of rearranged TCR beta genes was amplified from genomic DNA with a multiplex PCR assay. The amplified TCR beta libraries were sequenced on the Illumina HiSeq System as 87-base-pair reads. In the source study's methods: In a later analysis, roughly 80 million unique TCR beta chains were counted across the roughly 610 repertoires, and around 10 million of these chains were shared by at least two donors. To remove PCR and sequencing errors, raw reads were error-corrected and collapsed into unique sequences using a nearest-neighbor algorithm that merged closely related sequences. To assign V, D and J gene segments, CDR3 sequences were aligned to IMGT reference sequences. For a sequence to be retained, at least a six-nucleotide match to both a V gene segment and a J gene segment was required. Rearrangements were classified as productive when the CDR3 lacked stop codons and remained in frame with V and J, and all other rearrangements were classified as non-productive. CDR3 was defined according to IMGT convention as the region running from the second conserved V-encoded cysteine to the conserved J-encoded phenylalanine. The earlier analysis of some 580 of the donors excluded any sequence lacking an unambiguous match to a single V gene segment. In an earlier analysis of some 590 of the donors, a V segment was called functional when productive rearrangements were above 56.7%, and segregating when the standard deviation between donors exceeded 5%. To diagnose cytomegalovirus status from the catalog of TCR beta chain sequences, a statistical classification framework was built. V and J gene assignment, in a later analysis, came from comparing TCR nucleotide sequences with IMGT/GENE-DB human TR gene sequences. The TCRdist pipeline was used in a later analysis to assign CDR3 sequences and most-parsimonious VDJ recombination scenarios. In a later analysis, each TCR beta chain was defined by its CDR3 amino acid sequence together with its V-gene family, and reads lacking a unique V-gene family were excluded. In a later analysis, fewer than 600 highly shared, low-generation-probability nucleotide sequences were removed to address suspected cross-contamination and a sequencing artifact. For each public chain, a later analysis derived a clonal expansion index from normalized ranks of inferred template counts within each repertoire. In a later analysis, generation probabilities were computed using a VDJ recombination model fitted to out-of-frame rearrangements, and the results were checked against IGoR. In a later analysis, TCR-TCR, TCR-HLA and TCR-CMV co-occurrence was scored with hypergeometric tests, and a repertoire-size bias correction was applied to TCR pairs. To estimate false discovery rates, a later analysis permuted the HLA or CMV assignments 20 times. In a later analysis, co-occurring TCRs were grouped using DBSCAN, with TCRdist sequence similarity added in when clustering inside HLA-allele-positive subsets. For co-occurrence clustering, repertoires with fewer than 30,000 or more than 120,000 public chains were excluded, along with a handful of repertoires with anomalous nucleotide sharing. Here the immuneACCESS table is served through TCRdb, limited to in-frame sequences with V and J called. Missing clones are a known gap in these copies; in checked studies unresolved V genes cover under half, and the rest lacks a known reason. Clonal size and the V and J genes are those of that table, whereas D and trimming came from the DNA. Counted in this sample were 130,000 or so clones; about 80% of them appeared once. 1.8% of the sample is in the top ten clones.

This receptor was obtained from a man aged 35 to 55 in good health and CMV-seronegative. Sequenced material: PBMCs.

The CDR3 reads as follows: CASSSRQGPDEGETQYF. The DNA is as follows: TGTGCCAGCAGCTCTCGACAGGGGCCTGACGAGGGAGAGACCCAGTACTTC. The chain is made from TRBV7-6 and TRBJ2-5, with TRBD1 matching 8 junction bases. V loses 4 bases at its end and J loses 4 bases; junction bases beyond the gene matches: 14. From its cysteine to its phenylalanine, the CDR3 spans 17 amino acids. The entry retains the CDR3 DNA only, 51 bases that are in frame from base 1. The CDR1 and CDR2 encoded by the germline V gene are SGHVS and FNYEAQ. Full variable domain (CDR3 extended with the reference TRBV7-6 and TRBJ2-5 proteins): GAGVSQSPRYKVTKRGQDVALRCDPISGHVSLYWYRQALGQGPEFLTYFNYEAQQDKSGLPNDRFSAERPEGSISTLTIQRTEQRDSAMYRCASSSRQGPDEGETQYFGPGTRLLVL.